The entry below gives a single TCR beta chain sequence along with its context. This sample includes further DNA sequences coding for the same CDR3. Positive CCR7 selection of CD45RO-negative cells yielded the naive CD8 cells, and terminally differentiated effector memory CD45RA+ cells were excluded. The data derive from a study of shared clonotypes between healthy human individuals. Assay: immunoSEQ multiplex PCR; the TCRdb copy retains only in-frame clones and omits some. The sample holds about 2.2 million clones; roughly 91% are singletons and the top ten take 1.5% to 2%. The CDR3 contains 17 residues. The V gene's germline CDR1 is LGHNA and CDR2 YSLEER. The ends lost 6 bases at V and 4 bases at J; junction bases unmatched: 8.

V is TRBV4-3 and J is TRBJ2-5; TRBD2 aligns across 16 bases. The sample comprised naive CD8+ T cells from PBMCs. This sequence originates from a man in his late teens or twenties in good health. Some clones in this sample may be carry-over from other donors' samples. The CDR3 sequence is CASSPGLAGGPGETQYF. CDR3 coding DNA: TGCGCCAGCAGTCCGGGACTAGCGGGAGGGCCGGGAGAGACCCAGTACTTC.